This T cell receptor beta chain was found in a study of blood T cells in healthy people across ages (dated by TCRdb to between 2014 and 2017). With respect to the entire study: Template switching captured roughly one uniquely barcoded TCR beta cDNA molecule per two T cells in model experiments. To track age-related changes in TCR beta repertoire diversity, the study relied on deep sequencing normalized with unique cDNA molecular identifiers. Four age groups were formed from the donors: young (average approximately 15 years), middle-aged (just under 40), aged (about 68) and long-lived (roughly 88). To avoid experimental bias, donors of different ages were distributed randomly across sequencing lanes. For two donors (one aged 18 to 30 and one aged 80 or older), the study analyzed two additional independent replicas of 1 million unique cDNA reads from the same blood draw.

Donors were 40 or so systemically healthy Caucasian individuals from Russia aged roughly 6 to 90 years. Each donor gave 8 to 10 milliliters of peripheral blood, drawn into EDTA-treated Vacutainer tubes. Ficoll-Paque density-gradient centrifugation was used to isolate PBMCs, with at least 6.5 million per sample. Trizol reagent was used to extract total RNA from the PBMCs, yielding at least 6 micrograms per sample. The percentages of naive CD45RAhigh/CD27high T cells were determined by flow cytometry on a PBMC aliquot from every donor. V gives up 4 bases and J gives up 0 bases, and the segment between their germline ends measures 10 bases. Reading from cysteine to phenylalanine, the CDR3 counts 14 amino acids. Only the CDR3 part of the read is kept: 42 bases, read in frame from the first base. Per the germline V gene, SGHDT is the CDR1 and YYEEEE is the CDR2. The library was made by 5' RACE. The instrument given in TCRdb is Illumina HiSeq 2500. A second about 7 to 12 cycle PCR used a sample-barcoded 5' primer and a J-beta primer mix. A template-switch 5' adaptor carrying 12 random nucleotides introduced a unique molecular identifier onto each TCR beta cDNA molecule. Each sample yielded at least 3 million CDR3-containing paired-end reads. First-strand cDNA was synthesized from all RNA with the Mint cDNA synthesis kit, primed by a TRBC-specific oligonucleotide. Following uracil-DNA glycosylase treatment, all cDNA underwent a first 18-cycle PCR with the universal primers M1SS and BC2_uni_R. The paper's processing steps were these. For normalization, 1 million high-quality reads were randomly selected from each sample, with every read carrying a distinct molecular identifier. Reads sharing molecular identifiers were discarded rather than binned into consensus sequences. MiTCR, run with a Q25 quality threshold and the strictest error-elimination algorithm, handled CDR3 identification, clonotype clustering and error correction. A nonparametric unseen species model with Euler transformation was used to estimate lower-bound total TCR beta diversity. TCRdb handled the public reads itself, with Q25 trimming in fastp and clone calling in MiXCR, and kept productive beta chains. Rows are combined by CDR3 protein, so each entry shows the most common genes and DNA. TCRdb, not the original authors, processed these V and J calls. In all, the sample holds 650,000 to 950,000 distinct CDR3 sequences, and approximately 48% of those were seen once. About a fifth of the sample belongs to the ten largest clones.

Summary of the overall study and its limitations: Compared with the aged group, the long-lived group had more naive CD4+ T cells, fewer expanded clones and increased TCR diversity, a pattern suggesting age selection. Because the CMV infection status of the donors was unknown, age-related changes in expanded clonotypes may potentially have been confounded. Because profiling used bulk unsorted PBMCs, naive and antigen-experienced compartments could not be compared conclusively. Observed TCR beta diversity per million T cells fell roughly linearly with age, and a significant reduction was already apparent by age approximately 40. There was a strong correlation between observed TCR beta diversity and the percentage of naive T cells measured by flow cytometry. Estimates of total diversity from one million sequenced T cells were regarded as lower bounds and underestimates.

About this clonotype: No antigen is known for it. It has no much larger one-base neighbor in the sample; base qualities were not kept.

What was sequenced was blood. Rearrangement joined TRBV5-6 to TRBJ1-1; the best D guess is TRBD1, with 6 bases matching. This receptor was identified in a man in his sixties in good health. The CDR3 amino acid sequence is: CASSDRFMNTEAFF. In nucleotides, the sequence is TGTGCCAGCAGCGACAGGTTTATGAACACTGAAGCTTTCTTT.